This T cell receptor (beta chain) was recovered during a study of OX40 agonist ivuxolimab in advanced cancers. Study overall: Around 40% of patients had received prior checkpoint inhibitor therapy.

Comment on this clone: Its specificity is unknown.

Repertoires were generated with immunoSEQ multiplex PCR, while TCRdb's copy carries only in-frame clones and drops some. The table records some 60,000 clones, about 90% of them present only once. CDR1 is LGHNA, CDR2 YNFKEQ, per germline. V shed 6 bases and J shed 3 bases, with 11 bases lying between them. The CDR3 has 13 residues. Any history of autoimmune disease or systemic immunosuppression disqualified patients. Study-level findings and limits: At 0.1 to 3.0 mg/kg and by week 6, clonal expansion occurred in CD4+ and CD8+ blood T cells. It was not determined which antigens were specifically recognized by the peripheral T cells that had undergone clonal expansion.

The TCR sequence derives from an adult with an advanced solid tumor such as melanoma, head and neck, liver or kidney cancer. J is TRBJ2-5 and V is TRBV4-2, with D possibly TRBD2 on 5 matching bases. The specimen comprised CD4+ or CD8+ T cells sorted from blood, sampled in a trial of the OX40 agonist ivuxolimab. CDR3 sequence reads: CASRSGVEETQYF. CDR3 DNA sequence: TGTGCCAGCAGATCCGGGGTAGAAGAGACCCAGTACTTC.